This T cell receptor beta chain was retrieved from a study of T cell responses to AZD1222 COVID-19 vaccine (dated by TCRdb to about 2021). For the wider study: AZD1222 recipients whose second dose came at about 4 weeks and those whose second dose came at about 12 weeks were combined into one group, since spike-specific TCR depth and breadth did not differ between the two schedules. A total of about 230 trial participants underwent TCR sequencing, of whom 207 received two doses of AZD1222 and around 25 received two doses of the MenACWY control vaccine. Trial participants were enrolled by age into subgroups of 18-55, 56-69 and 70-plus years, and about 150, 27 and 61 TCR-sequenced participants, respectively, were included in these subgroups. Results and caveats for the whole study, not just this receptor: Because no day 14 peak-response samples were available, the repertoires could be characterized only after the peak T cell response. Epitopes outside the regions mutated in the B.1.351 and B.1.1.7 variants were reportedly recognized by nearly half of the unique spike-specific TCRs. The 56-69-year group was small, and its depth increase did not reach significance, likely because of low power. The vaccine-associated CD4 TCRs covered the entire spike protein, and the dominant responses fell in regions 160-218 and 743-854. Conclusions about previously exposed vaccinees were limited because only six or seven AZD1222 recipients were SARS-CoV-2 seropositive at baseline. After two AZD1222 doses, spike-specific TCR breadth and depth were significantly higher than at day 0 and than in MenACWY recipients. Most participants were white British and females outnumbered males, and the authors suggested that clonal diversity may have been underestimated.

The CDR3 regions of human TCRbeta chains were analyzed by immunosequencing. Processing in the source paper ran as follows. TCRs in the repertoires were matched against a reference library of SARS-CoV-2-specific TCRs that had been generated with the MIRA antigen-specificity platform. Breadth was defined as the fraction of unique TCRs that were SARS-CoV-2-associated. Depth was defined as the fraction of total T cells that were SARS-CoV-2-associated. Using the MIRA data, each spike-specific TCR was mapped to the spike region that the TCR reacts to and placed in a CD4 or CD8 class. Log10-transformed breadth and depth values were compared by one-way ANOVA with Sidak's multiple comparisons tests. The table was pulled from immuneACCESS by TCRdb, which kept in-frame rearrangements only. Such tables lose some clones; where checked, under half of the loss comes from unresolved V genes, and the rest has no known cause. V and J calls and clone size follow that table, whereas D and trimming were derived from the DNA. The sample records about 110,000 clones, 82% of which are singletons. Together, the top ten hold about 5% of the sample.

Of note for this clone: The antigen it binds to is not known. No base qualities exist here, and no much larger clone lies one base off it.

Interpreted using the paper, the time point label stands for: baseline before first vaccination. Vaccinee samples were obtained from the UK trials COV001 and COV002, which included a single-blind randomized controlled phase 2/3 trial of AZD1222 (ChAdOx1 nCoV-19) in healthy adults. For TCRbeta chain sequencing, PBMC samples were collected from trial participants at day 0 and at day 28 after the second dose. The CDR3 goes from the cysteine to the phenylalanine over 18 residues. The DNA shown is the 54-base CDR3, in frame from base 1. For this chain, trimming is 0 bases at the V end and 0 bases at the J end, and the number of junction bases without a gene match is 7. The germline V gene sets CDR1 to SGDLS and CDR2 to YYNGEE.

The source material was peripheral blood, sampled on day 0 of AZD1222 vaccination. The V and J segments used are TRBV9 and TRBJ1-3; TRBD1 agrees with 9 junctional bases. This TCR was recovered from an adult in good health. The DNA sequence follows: TGTGCCAGCAGCGTAGTAGGGGGACAGGGACCCTCTGGAAACACCATATATTTT. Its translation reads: CASSVVGGQGPSGNTIYF. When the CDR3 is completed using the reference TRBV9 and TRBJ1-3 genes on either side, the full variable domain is DSGVTQTPKHLITATGQRVTLRCSPRSGDLSVYWYQQSLDQGLQFLIQYYNGEERAKGNILERFSAQQFPDLHSELNLSSLELGDSALYFCASSVVGGQGPSGNTIYFGEGSWLTVV.